This TCR beta chain was profiled in a study of technical replicates of blood from a few donors. Assay: immunoSEQ multiplex PCR; the TCRdb copy retains only in-frame clones and omits some. The sample comprises fewer than 13,000 clones, roughly 94% of which are singletons, and 6% to 8.5% rests with the top ten. Germline V CDR1 and CDR2: MDHEN, SYDVKM. The length of the CDR3 is 13 residues. V gave up 7 bases and J gave up 4 bases; unmatched junction bases: 6. Input material: PBMCs. The source is a human donor in good health. The V and J genes are TRBV28 and TRBJ1-1; TRBD1 matches at 7 bases. CDR3 residues: CASTRQGSTEAFF. The CDR3 DNA sequence: TGTGCCAGCACCCGACAGGGCTCCACTGAAGCTTTCTTT.